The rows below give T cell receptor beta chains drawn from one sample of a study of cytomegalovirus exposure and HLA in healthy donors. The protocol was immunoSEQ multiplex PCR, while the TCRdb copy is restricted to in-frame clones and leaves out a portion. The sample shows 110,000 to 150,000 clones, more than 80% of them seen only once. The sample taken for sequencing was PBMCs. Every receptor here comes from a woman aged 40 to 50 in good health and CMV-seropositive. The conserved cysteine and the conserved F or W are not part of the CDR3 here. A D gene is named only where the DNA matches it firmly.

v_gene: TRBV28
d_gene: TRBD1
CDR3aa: ASSLVPGGQGAGNTIY

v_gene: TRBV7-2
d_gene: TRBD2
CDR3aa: ASSLESGGAGTQY

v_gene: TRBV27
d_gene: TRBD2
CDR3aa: ASSFLAGAGGELF

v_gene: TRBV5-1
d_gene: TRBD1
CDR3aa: ASSLEIGTGGLSPLH

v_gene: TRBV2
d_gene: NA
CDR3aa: ASSEDISYEQY

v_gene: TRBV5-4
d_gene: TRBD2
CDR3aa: ASSPGLAGSVEQY

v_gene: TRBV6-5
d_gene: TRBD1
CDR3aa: ASSRDRGLEAF

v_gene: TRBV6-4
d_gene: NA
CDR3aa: ASSAAGGAYNEQF

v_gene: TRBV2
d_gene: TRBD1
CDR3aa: ASMGTDKNIQY

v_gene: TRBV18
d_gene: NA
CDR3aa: ASSPEGRQETQY

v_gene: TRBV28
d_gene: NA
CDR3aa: ASSLRSLRGTEAF

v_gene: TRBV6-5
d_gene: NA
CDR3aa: ASSTLATNDEQF

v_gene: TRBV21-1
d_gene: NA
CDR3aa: AITPSRGSGLYTGELF

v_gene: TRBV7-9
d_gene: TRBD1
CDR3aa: ASSLDRGNSYNEQF

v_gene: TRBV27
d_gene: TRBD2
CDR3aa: ASRRVAGGKAQY

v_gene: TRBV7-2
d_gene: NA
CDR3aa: ASSSRLGTQY

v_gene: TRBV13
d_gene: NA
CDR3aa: ASSFSGYEQY